This TCR beta chain came from a study of blood T cell repertoires in COVID-19. Using immunoSEQ multiplex PCR, the repertoire was profiled, and TCRdb retains in-frame clones only, with some absent. The data show roughly 180,000 clones, about 85% seen once. Sequenced sample: peripheral blood. This TCR was recovered from a man aged 55 to 69 who had recovered from COVID-19.

The CDR3 sequence is CASSHARTGGGYEQYF. CDR3 DNA sequence: TGTGCCAGCAGCCACGCACGGACAGGGGGCGGGTACGAGCAGTACTTC. The chain is built from TRBV3-1 (or the pseudogene TRBV3-2) and TRBJ2-7; 11 bases agree with TRBD1. Germline CDR1 is LGHDT and CDR2 is YNNKEL (reference sequence). The CDR3 sequence is 16 residues long. With 3 bases clipped from V and 4 bases from J, the junction kept 8 bases outside the gene matches.